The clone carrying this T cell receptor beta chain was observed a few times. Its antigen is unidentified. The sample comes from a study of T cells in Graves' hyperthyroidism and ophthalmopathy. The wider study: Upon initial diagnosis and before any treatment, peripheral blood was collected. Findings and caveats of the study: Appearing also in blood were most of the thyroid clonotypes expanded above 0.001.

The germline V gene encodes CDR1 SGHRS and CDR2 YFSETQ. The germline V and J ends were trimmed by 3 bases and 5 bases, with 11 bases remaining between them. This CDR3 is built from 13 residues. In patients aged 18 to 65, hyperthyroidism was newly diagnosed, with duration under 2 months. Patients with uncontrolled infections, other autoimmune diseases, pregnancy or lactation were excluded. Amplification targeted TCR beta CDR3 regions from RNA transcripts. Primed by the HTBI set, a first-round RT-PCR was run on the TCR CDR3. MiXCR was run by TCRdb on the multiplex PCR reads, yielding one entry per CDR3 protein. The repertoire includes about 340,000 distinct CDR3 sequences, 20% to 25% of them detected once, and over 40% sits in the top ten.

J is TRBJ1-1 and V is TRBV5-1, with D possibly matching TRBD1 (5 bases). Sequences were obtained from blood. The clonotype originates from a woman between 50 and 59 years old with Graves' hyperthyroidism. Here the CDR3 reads CASSYRGGTEAFF. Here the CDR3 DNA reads TGCGCCAGCAGCTACCGGGGGGGAACTGAAGCTTTCTTT.